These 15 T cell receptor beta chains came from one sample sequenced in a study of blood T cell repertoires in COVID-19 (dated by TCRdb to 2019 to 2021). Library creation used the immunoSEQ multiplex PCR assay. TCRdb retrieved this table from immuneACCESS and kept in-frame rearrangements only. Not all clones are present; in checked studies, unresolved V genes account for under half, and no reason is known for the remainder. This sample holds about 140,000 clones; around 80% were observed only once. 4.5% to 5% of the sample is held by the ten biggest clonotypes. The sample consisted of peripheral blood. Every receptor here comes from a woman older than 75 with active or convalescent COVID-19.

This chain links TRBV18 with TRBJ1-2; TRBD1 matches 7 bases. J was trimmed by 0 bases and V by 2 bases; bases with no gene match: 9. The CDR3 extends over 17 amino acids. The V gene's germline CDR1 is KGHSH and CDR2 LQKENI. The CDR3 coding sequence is TGTGCCAGCTCACCATCCCAAAACGGGACAGCTAACTATGGCTACACCTTC. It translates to CASSPSQNGTANYGYTF.

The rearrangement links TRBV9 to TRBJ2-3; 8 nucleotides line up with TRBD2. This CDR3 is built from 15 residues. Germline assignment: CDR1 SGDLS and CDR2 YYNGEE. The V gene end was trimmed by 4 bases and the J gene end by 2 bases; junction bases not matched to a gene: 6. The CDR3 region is CASSPGGGNTDTQYF. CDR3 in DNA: TGTGCCAGCAGCCCCGGGGGGGGAAACACAGATACGCAGTATTTT.

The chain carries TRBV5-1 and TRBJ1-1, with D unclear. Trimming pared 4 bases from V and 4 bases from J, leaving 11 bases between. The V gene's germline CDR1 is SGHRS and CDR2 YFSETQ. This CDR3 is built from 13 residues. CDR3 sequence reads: CASSRERVTEAFF. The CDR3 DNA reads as TGCGCCAGCAGCCGGGAGAGGGTCACTGAAGCTTTCTTT.

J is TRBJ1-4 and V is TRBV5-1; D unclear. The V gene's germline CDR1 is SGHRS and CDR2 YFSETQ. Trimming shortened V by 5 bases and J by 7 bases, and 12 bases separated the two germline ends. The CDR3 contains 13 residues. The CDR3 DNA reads TGCGCCAGCAGGGAGCCCCCCAGTGAAAAACTGTTTTTT. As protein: CASREPPSEKLFF.

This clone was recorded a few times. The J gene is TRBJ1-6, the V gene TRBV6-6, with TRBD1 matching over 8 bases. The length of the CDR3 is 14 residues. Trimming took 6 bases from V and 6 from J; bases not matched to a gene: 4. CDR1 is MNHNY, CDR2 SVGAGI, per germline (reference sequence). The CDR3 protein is CASSQTGVNSPLHF. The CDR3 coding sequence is TGTGCCAGCAGCCAGACAGGGGTTAATTCACCCCTCCACTTT.

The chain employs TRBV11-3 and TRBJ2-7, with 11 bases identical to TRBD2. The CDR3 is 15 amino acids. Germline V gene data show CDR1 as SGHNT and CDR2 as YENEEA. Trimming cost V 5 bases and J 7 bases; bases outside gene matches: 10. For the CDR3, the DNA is TGTGCCAGCAGCCTCGGTAGCGGGGGGGCGGAGGAGCAGTACTTC. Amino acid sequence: CASSLGSGGAEEQYF.

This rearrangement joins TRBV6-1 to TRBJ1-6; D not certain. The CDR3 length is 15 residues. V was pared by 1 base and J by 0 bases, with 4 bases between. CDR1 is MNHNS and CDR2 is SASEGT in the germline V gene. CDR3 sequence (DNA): TGTGCCAGCAGTGAAGGGAGCTCCTATAATTCACCCCTCCACTTT. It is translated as CASSEGSSYNSPLHF.

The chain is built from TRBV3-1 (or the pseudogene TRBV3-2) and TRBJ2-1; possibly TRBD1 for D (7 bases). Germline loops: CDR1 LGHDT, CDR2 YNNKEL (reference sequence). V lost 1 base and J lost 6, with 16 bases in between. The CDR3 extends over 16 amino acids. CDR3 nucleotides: TGTGCCAGCAGCCAAGGATCTAACAGGGGACTCAATGAGCAGTTCTTC. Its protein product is CASSQGSNRGLNEQFF.

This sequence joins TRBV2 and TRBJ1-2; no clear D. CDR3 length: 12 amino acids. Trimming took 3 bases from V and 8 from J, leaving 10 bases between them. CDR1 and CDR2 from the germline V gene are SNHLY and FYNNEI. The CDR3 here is CASSERVWGYTF. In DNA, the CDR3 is TGTGCCAGCAGTGAGAGGGTTTGGGGCTACACCTTC.

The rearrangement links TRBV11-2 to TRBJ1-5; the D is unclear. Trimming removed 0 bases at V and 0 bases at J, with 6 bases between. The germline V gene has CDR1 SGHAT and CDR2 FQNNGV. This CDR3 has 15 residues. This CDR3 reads CASSLDGDSNQPQHF. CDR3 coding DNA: TGTGCCAGCAGCTTAGACGGTGATAGCAATCAGCCCCAGCATTTT.

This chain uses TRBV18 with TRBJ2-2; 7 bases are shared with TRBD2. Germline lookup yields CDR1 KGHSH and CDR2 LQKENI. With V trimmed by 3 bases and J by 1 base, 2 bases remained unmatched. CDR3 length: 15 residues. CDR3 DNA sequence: TGTGCCAGCTCACCTGCTAGCGGGAACACCGGGGAGCTGTTTTTT. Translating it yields CASSPASGNTGELFF.

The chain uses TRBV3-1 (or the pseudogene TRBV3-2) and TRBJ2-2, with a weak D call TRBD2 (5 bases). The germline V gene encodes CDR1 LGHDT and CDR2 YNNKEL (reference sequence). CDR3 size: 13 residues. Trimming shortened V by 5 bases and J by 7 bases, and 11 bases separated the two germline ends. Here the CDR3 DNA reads TGTGCCAGCAGCTCCGGACTTTTCGGGGAGCTGTTTTTT. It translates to CASSSGLFGELFF.

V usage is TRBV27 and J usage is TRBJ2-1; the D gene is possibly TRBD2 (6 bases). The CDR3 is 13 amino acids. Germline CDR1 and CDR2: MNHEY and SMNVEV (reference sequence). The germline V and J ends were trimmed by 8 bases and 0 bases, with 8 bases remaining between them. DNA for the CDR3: TGTGCCAGCCGGGAGAGCTCCTACAATGAGCAGTTCTTC. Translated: CASRESSYNEQFF.

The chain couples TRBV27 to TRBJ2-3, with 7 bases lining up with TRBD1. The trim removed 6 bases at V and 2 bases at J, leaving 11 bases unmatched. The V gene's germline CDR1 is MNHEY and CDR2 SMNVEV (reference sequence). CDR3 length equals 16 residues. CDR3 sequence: CASSWDSRRITDTQYF. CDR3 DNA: TGTGCCAGCAGCTGGGACAGCCGGAGGATCACAGATACGCAGTATTTT.

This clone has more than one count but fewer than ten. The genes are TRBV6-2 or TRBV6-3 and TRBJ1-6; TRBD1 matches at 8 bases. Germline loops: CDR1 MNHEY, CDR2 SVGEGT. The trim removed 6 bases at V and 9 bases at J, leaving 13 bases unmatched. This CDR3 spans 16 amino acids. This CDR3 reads CASSLISQGARSPLHF. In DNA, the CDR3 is TGTGCCAGCAGCCTGATTTCGCAGGGGGCACGTTCACCCCTCCACTTT.